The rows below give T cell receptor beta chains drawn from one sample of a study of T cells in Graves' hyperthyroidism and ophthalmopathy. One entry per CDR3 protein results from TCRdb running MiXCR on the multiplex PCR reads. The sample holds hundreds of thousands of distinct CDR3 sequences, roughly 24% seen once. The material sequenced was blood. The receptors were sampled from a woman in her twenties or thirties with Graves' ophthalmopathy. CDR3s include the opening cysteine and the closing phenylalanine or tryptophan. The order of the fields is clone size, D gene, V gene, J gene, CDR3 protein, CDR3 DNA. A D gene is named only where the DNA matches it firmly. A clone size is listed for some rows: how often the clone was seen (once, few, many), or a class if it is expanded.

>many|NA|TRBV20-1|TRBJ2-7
CSATPYGGVVDEQYF
TGCAGTGCTACGCCCTACGGAGGGGTCGTCGACGAGCAGTACTTC
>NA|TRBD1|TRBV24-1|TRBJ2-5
CATSDPRGRGETQYF
TGTGCCACCAGTGACCCCAGGGGGCGAGGGGAGACCCAGTACTTC
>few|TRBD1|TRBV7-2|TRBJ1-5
CASSSDREHQPQHF
TGTGCCAGCAGCTCGGACAGGGAACATCAGCCCCAGCATTTT
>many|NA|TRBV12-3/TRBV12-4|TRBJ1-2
CASSLTALNYGYTF
TGTGCCAGCAGTTTAACGGCCTTAAACTATGGCTACACCTTC
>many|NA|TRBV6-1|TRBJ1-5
CASMAGAIDSNQPQHF
TGTGCCAGCATGGCAGGGGCGATCGATAGCAATCAGCCCCAGCATTTT
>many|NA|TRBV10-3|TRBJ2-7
CAISDIQDQQYF
TGTGCCATCAGTGACATTCAGGACCAGCAGTACTTC
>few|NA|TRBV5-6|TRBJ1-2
CASSPSGDTSYGYTF
TGTGCCAGCAGCCCGTCAGGGGATACCTCCTATGGCTACACCTTC
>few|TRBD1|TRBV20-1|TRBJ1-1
CSARGPGGGTEAFF
TGCAGTGCTAGAGGGCCAGGGGGTGGTACTGAAGCTTTCTTT
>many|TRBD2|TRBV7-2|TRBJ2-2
CASSLSSGGPSNTGELFF
TGTGCCAGCAGCTTATCTAGCGGGGGCCCTTCGAACACCGGGGAGCTGTTTTTT
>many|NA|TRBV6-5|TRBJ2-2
CASSYSRISNTGELFF
TGTGCCAGCAGTTACTCGCGCATATCGAACACCGGGGAGCTGTTTTTT
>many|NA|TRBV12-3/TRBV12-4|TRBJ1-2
CASRNAGSGGYTF
TGTGCCAGCAGAAACGCCGGGTCGGGCGGCTACACCTTC
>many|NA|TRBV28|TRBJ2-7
CASSLSPGRNSYEQYF
TGTGCCAGCAGTTTAAGCCCGGGACGGAACTCCTACGAGCAGTACTTC
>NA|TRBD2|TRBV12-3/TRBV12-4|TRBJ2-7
CASSKRGGIYEQYF
TGTGCCAGCAGTAAGCGGGGGGGCATCTACGAGCAGTACTTC
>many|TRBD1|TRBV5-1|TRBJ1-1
CASSLTGGAEAFF
TGCGCCAGCAGCTTAACAGGGGGCGCTGAAGCTTTCTTT
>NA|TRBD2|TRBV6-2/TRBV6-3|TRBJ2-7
CASSPLLAGVSYEQYF
TGTGCCAGCAGTCCCCTCTTAGCGGGAGTTTCCTACGAGCAGTACTTC
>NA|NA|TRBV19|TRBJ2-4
CASSIETENIQYF
TGTGCCAGTAGTATAGAGACAGAAAACATTCAGTACTTC
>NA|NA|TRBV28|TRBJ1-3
CASSSQDISGNTIYF
TGTGCCAGCAGTAGCCAGGACATTTCTGGAAACACCATATATTTT
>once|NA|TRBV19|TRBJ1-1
CASWATGTLLEAFF
TGTGCCAGTTGGGCCACCGGGACACTCCTTGAAGCTTTCTTT
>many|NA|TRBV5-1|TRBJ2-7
CASNFTGGNYEQYF
TGCGCCAGCAACTTTACTGGCGGAAACTACGAGCAGTACTTC
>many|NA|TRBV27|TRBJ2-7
CASSEGLRSYEQYF
TGTGCCAGCAGCGAGGGGCTGCGTTCCTACGAGCAGTACTTC
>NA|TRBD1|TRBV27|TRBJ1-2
CASSLSSGGGYGYTF
TGTGCCAGCAGTTTGTCGTCAGGGGGCGGCTATGGCTACACCTTC
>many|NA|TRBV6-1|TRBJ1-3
CASSAAGALGNTIYF
TGTGCCAGCAGTGCGGCAGGGGCCCTGGGAAACACCATATATTTT
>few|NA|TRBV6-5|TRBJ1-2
CASSYGSVNGYTF
TGTGCCAGCAGTTATGGCTCGGTAAATGGCTACACCTTC
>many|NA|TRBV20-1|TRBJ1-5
CSAFETSRSLSNQPQHF
TGCAGTGCTTTTGAGACTTCCCGAAGCCTTAGCAATCAGCCCCAGCATTTT
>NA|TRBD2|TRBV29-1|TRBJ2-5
CSAGLAGSRETQYF
TGCAGCGCCGGACTAGCGGGATCGAGGGAGACCCAGTACTTC
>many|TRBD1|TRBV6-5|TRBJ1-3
CASSYSTGGAAGNTIYF
TGTGCCAGCAGTTACTCGACAGGGGGCGCGGCTGGAAACACCATATATTTT
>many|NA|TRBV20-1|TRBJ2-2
CSVMDHNTGELFF
TGCAGTGTTATGGACCACAACACCGGGGAGCTGTTTTTT
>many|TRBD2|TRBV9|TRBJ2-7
CASSLGREGEQYF
TGTGCCAGCAGCCTGGGTAGGGAGGGCGAGCAGTACTTC
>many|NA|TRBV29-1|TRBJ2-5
CSVFPGGGETQYF
TGCAGCGTGTTTCCCGGGGGCGGAGAGACCCAGTACTTC
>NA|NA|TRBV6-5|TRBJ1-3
CASSYSSGNSGNTIYF
TGTGCCAGCAGTTACTCGAGTGGAAACTCTGGAAACACCATATATTTT
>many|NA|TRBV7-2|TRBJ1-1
CASSQGSFITEAFF
TGTGCCAGCAGCCAAGGTAGTTTTATCACTGAAGCTTTCTTT
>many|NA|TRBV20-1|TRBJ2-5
CSARDYDGTQETQYF
TGCAGTGCTAGAGATTATGACGGGACACAAGAGACCCAGTACTTC
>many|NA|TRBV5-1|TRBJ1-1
CASSLDPMMNTEAFF
TGCGCCAGCAGCTTGGACCCGATGATGAACACTGAAGCTTTCTTT
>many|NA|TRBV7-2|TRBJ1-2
CASSVSGNYGYTF
TGTGCCAGCAGCGTTAGCGGGAACTATGGCTACACCTTC
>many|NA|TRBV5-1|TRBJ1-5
CASKVGPNQPQHF
TGCGCCAGCAAAGTAGGGCCCAATCAGCCCCAGCATTTT
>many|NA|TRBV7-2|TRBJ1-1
CASSLYMYTEAFF
TGTGCCAGCAGCTTATATATGTACACTGAAGCTTTCTTT
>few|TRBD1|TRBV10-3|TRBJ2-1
CAIRNYGTGGTEQFF
TGTGCCATCAGGAACTACGGGACAGGGGGGACTGAGCAGTTCTTC
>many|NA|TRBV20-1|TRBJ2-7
CSARRDISYEQYF
TGCAGTGCTAGACGGGACATCTCCTACGAGCAGTACTTC
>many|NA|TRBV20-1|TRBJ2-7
CSATETREQYF
TGCAGTGCTACCGAAACGAGGGAGCAGTACTTC
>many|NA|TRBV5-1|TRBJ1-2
CASSFTGIDSVYGYTF
TGCGCCAGCAGCTTTACCGGGATCGACAGCGTCTATGGCTACACCTTC
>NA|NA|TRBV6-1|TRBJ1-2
CASSERGDLNYGYTF
TGTGCCAGCAGTGAACGGGGGGACCTTAACTATGGCTACACCTTC
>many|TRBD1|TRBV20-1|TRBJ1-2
CSARGDRPGGYTF
TGCAGTGCTAGGGGGGACAGGCCCGGGGGCTACACCTTC
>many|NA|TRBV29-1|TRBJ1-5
CSVGGWGSQPQHF
TGCAGCGTTGGAGGCTGGGGGTCTCAGCCCCAGCATTTT
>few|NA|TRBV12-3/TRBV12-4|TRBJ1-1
CASSLPTKAEAFF
TGTGCCAGCAGTTTACCCACAAAGGCTGAAGCTTTCTTT
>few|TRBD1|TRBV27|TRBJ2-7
CASSLTGGGEQYF
TGTGCCAGCAGTCTGACAGGGGGCGGCGAGCAGTACTTC
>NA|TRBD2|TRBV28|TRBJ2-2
CASSLGPGGPGELFF
TGTGCCAGCAGTTTAGGGCCGGGGGGGCCCGGGGAGCTGTTTTTT
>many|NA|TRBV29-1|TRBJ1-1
CSVRIYTEAFF
TGCAGCGTCCGAATATACACTGAAGCTTTCTTT
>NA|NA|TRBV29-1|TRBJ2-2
CSVEERRSPNTGELFF
TGCAGCGTTGAAGAGAGGAGGAGTCCGAACACCGGGGAGCTGTTTTTT
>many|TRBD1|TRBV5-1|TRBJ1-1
CASSPGTGGTEAFF
TGCGCCAGCAGCCCAGGGACAGGGGGCACTGAAGCTTTCTTT